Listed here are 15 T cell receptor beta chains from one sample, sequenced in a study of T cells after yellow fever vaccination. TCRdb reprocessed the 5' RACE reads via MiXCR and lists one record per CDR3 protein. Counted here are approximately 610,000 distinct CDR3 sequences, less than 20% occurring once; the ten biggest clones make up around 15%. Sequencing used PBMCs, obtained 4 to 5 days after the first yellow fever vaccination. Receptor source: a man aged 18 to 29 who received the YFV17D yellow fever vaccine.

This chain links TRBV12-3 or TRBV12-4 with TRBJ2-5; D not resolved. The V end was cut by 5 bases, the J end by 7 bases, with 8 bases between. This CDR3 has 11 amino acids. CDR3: CASSPRWTQYF. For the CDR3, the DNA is TGTGCCAGCAGTCCTCGATGGACCCAGTACTTC.

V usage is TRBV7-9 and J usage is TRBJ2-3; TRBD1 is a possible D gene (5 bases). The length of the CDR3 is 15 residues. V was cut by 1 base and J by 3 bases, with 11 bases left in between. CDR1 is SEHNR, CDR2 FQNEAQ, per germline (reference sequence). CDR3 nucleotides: TGTGCCAGCAGCTTAGTTTCGGCAGGGACAGATACGCAGTATTTT. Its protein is CASSLVSAGTDTQYF. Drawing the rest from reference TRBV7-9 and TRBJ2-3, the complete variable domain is DTGVSQNPRHKITKRGQNVTFRCDPISEHNRLYWYRQTLGQGPEFLTYFQNEAQLEKSRLLSDRFSAERPKGSFSTLEIQRTEQGDSAMYLCASSLVSAGTDTQYFGPGTRLTVL.

In DNA, the CDR3 is TGTGCCAGCTCACCAGGGACACAAACCGGGGAGCTGTTTTTT. Its protein product is CASSPGTQTGELFF. The rearrangement uses TRBV18 and TRBJ2-2; D is possibly TRBD1 (6 bases). Germline V gene data show CDR1 as KGHSH and CDR2 as LQKENI. The CDR3 spans 14 residues. Deletions cut 2 bases from V and 5 bases from J, with 9 bases between.

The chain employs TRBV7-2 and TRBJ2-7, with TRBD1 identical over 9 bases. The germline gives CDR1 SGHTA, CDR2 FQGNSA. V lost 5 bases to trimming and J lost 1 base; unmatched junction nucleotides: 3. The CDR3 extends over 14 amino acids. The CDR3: CASSPQGASYEQYV. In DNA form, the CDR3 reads TGTGCCAGCAGCCCACAGGGGGCTTCCTACGAGCAGTACGTC.

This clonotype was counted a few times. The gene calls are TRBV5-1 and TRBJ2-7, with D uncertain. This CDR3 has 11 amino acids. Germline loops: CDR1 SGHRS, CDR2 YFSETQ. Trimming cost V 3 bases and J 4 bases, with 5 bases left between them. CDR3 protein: CASSWMYEQYF. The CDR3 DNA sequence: TGCGCCAGCAGCTGGATGTACGAGCAGTACTTC.

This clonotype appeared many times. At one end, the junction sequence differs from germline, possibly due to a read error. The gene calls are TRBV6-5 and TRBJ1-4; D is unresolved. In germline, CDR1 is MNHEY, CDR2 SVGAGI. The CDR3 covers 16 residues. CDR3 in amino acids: CASSYRFNGFNENLFF. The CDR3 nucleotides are TGTGCCAGCAGTTACCGCTTTAATGGTTTTAATGAAAACCTGTTTTTT.

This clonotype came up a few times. This chain's CDR3 is CASSLNSGTYEQYF. The CDR3 DNA follows: TGTGCCAGCTCACTTAATTCGGGGACCTACGAGCAGTACTTC. V and J are TRBV18 and TRBJ2-7, with a weak D call TRBD2 (5 bases). This CDR3 has 14 amino acids. Germline CDR1 KGHSH, CDR2 LQKENI. V gave up 4 bases and J gave up 2 bases, with 12 bases separating them.

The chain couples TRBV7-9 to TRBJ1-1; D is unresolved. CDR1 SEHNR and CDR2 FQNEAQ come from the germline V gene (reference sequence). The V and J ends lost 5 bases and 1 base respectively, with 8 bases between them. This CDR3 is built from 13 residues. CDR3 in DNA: TGTGCCAGCAGCCAGTCCCAGAACACTGAAGCTTTCTTT. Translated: CASSQSQNTEAFF.

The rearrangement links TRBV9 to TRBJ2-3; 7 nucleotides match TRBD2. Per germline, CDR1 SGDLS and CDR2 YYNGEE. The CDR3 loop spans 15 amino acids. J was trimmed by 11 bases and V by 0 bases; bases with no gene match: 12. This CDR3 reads CASSVDPLTSVKQYF. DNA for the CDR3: TGTGCCAGCAGCGTAGACCCCCTCACTAGCGTAAAGCAGTATTTT.

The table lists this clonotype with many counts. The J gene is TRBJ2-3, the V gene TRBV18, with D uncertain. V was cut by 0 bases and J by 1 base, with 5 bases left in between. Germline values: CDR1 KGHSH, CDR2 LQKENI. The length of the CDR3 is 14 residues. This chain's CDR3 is CASSPPVRTDTQYF. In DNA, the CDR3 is TGTGCCAGCTCACCACCGGTCCGCACAGATACGCAGTATTTT.

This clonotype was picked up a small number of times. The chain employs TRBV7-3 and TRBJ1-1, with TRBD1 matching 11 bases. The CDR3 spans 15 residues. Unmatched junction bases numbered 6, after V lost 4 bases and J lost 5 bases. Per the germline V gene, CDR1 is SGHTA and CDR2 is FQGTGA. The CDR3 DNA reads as TGTGCCAGCAGCTCACAGGGACAGGGGGGGACTGAAGCTTTCTTT. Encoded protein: CASSSQGQGGTEAFF. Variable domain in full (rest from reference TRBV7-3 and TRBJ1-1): GAGVSQTPSNKVTEKGKYVELRCDPISGHTALYWYRQSLGQGPEFLIYFQGTGAADDSGLPNDRFFAVRPEGSVSTLKIQRTERGDSAVYLCASSSQGQGGTEAFFGQGTRLTVV.

CDR3: CASSSTGAGNNEQFF. The CDR3 region has the DNA TGTGCCAGCAGCTCCACCGGGGCTGGGAACAATGAGCAGTTCTTC. This chain connects TRBV7-3 to TRBJ2-1; D tentatively reads TRBD1 or TRBD2 (5 bases each). Between the trimmed V and J ends, which lost 4 bases and 5 bases, there was a span of 15 bases. This CDR3 has 15 amino acids. Germline V gene data show CDR1 as SGHTA and CDR2 as FQGTGA.

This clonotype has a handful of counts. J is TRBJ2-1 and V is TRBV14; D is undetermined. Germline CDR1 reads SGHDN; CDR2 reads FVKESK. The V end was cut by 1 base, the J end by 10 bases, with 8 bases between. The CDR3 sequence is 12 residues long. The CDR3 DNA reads TGTGCCAGCAGCCAAGGGTTGGCCGAGCAGTTCTTC. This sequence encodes CASSQGLAEQFF.

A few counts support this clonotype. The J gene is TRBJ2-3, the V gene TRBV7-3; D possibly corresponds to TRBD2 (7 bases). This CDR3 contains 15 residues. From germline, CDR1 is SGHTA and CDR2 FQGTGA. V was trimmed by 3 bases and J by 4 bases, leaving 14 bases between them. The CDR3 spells CASSFGRGAPDTQYF. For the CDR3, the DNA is TGTGCCAGCAGCTTCGGACGGGGGGCGCCAGATACGCAGTATTTT.

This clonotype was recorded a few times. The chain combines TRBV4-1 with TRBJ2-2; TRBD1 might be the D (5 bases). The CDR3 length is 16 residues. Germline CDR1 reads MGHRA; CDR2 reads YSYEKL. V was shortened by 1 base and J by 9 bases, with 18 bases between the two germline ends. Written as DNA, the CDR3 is TGCGCCAGCAGCCAAGGGGGCCCCGGGCCCCGGAGGGAGCTGTTTTTT. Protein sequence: CASSQGGPGPRRELFF.